The subject of this entry is one TCR beta chain. As yet, its antigen is unknown. The germline V gene encodes CDR1 SNHLY and CDR2 FYNNEI. CDR3 size: 14 residues. Trimming took 8 bases from V and 2 from J, leaving 13 bases between them. These data are taken from a study of cytomegalovirus exposure and HLA in healthy donors. The wider study: The same platform was used for the approximately 110 validation repertoires and the 650 to 800 first-cohort repertoires, a later analysis reported.

Notes on the study in general: According to the study, around 180 TCR beta chains were cytomegalovirus-associated. Subsequent analysis showed first-cohort TCR clusters tending to co-occur in 120 validation repertoires. As confirmed in vitro, a few CMV-associated chains were specific for CMV antigens.

Only in-frame clones appear in the TCRdb table, and some are missing; sequencing was by immunoSEQ multiplex PCR. The data contain about 280,000 clones, roughly 90% of them singletons. The source of this sequence is a woman between 18 and 29 years old in good health and CMV-seronegative. The rearrangement joins TRBV2 to TRBJ2-1; D possibly corresponds to TRBD2 (6 bases). The sample consisted of PBMCs. The CDR3 here is CASGRDGTYNEQFF. The CDR3 nucleotides read TGTGCCAGCGGGCGGGACGGGACCTACAATGAGCAGTTCTTC. The full variable domain, its missing parts supplied by reference TRBV2 and TRBJ2-1, is EPEVTQTPSHQVTQMGQEVILRCVPISNHLYFYWYRQILGQKVEFLVSFYNNEISEKSEIFDDQFSVERPDGSNFTLKIRSTKLEDSAMYFCASGRDGTYNEQFFGPGTRLTVL.